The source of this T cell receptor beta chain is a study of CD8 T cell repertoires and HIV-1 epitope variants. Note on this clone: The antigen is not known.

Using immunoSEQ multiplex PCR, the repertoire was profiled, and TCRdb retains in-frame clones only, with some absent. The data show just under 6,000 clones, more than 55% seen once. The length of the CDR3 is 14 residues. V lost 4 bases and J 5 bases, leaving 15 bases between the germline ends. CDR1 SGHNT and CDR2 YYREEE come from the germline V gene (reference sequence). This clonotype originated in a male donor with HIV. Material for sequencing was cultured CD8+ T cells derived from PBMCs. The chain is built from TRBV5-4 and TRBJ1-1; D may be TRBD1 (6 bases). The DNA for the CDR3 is TGTGCCAGCAGCCCCCTGACAGGCGGGACTGAAGCTTTCTTT. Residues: CASSPLTGGTEAFF.